What follows are 15 T cell receptor beta chains derived from one specimen sequenced in a study of control samples from healthy donors and cancer patients. The repertoire was sequenced with immunoSEQ multiplex PCR; TCRdb's copy has only in-frame clones and lacks some. The table lists approximately 90,000 clones, around nine tenths of them singletons. Specimen: blood. These receptors came from a man aged 25-45 years in good health.

The chain employs TRBV18 and TRBJ1-6; 12 bases map to TRBD1. After removal of 6 bases from V and 4 bases from J, the junction contained 4 bases not matched to a gene. From germline, CDR1 is KGHSH and CDR2 LQKENI. This CDR3 is built from 16 residues. The CDR3: CASSTGQGAYNSPLHF. The DNA for the CDR3 is TGTGCCAGCTCCACGGGACAGGGGGCGTATAATTCACCCCTCCACTTT.

The CDR3 sequence is CASSFGLAGETQYF. In DNA, the CDR3 is TGTGCCAGCAGTTTTGGACTAGCGGGCGAGACCCAGTACTTC. The chain combines TRBV6-5 with TRBJ2-5; the match to TRBD2 covers 11 bases. The CDR3 spans 14 residues. Trimming at V came to 4 bases and at J to 5 bases, leaving 3 bases not matched to a gene. Germline V gene sequence: CDR1 MNHEY, CDR2 SVGAGI.

This chain uses TRBV5-6 with TRBJ2-7; D may be TRBD2 (5 bases). The V end lost 0 bases, the J end lost 6 bases, and 19 bases lay between the germline ends. This CDR3 contains 16 residues. Germline CDR1 and CDR2: SGHDT and YYEEEE. The CDR3 DNA follows: TGTGCCAGCAGCTTGGAGAGACGGGGAGCTCCGGCCGAGCAGTACGTC. It specifies CASSLERRGAPAEQYV.

The V and J genes are TRBV10-3 and TRBJ2-7; TRBD2 is a possible D gene (6 bases). Germline-derived CDR1 and CDR2 are ENHRY and SYGVKD. V lost 0 bases to trimming and J lost 6 bases, with 12 bases between them. The CDR3 spans 14 residues. The CDR3 here is CAISESARGGEQYV. CDR3 sequence (DNA): TGTGCCATCAGTGAGTCAGCCCGGGGAGGCGAGCAGTACGTC.

This clone was observed a handful of times. This chain joins TRBV7-9 and TRBJ2-1, with D perhaps assigned TRBD1 or TRBD2 (6 bases each). CDR1 SEHNR and CDR2 FQNEAQ come from the germline V gene (reference sequence). The germline V and J ends were trimmed by 5 bases and 9 bases, with 17 bases remaining between them. The CDR3 loop spans 14 amino acids. CDR3 DNA sequence: TGTGCCAGCAGCCCGGGGGCCCCCGGGACTGAGCAGTTCTTC. Amino acid sequence: CASSPGAPGTEQFF.

The chain uses TRBV6-6 and TRBJ2-3, with D perhaps being TRBD1 or TRBD2 (6 bases each). With 0 bases removed from V and 6 bases from J, the gap between germline ends came to 10 bases. The CDR3 covers 14 residues. Germline values: CDR1 MNHNY, CDR2 SVGAGI (reference sequence). CDR3 DNA: TGTGCCAGCAGTTACTCTATAGGGGGGGATACGCAGTATTTT. Its translation is CASSYSIGGDTQYF.

V is TRBV6-6 and J is TRBJ1-1; D unclear. The ends were cut back, 6 bases at V and 7 bases at J, with 15 bases in the middle. The CDR3 covers 13 residues. Germline values: CDR1 MNHNY, CDR2 SVGAGI (reference sequence). The CDR3 DNA follows: TGTGCCAGCAGAACCGAGGAGGTGGGTGAAGCTTTCTTT. It specifies CASRTEEVGEAFF.

This chain joins TRBV5-1 and TRBJ2-3; no firm D call. The CDR3 has 14 residues. The germline gives CDR1 SGHRS, CDR2 YFSETQ. V was clipped by 0 bases and J by 2 bases, with 7 bases between them. The CDR3 sequence: CASSLGAFTDTQYF. As DNA, the CDR3 is TGCGCCAGCAGCTTGGGAGCCTTCACAGATACGCAGTATTTT.

The rearrangement joins TRBV30 to TRBJ2-5; 8 positions agree with TRBD2. Germline V CDR1 and CDR2: GTSNPN, SVGIG (reference sequence). The V segment lost 0 bases and the J segment 4 bases; nucleotides outside the gene matches: 4. CDR3 length equals 14 residues. The chain's CDR3 is CAWSVNGGGETQYF. CDR3 nucleotide sequence: TGTGCCTGGAGTGTAAACGGGGGGGGAGAGACCCAGTACTTC. The full variable domain, its missing parts supplied by reference TRBV30 and TRBJ2-5, is SQTIHQWPATLVQPVGSPLSLECTVEGTSNPNLYWYRQAAGRGLQLLFYSVGIGQISSEVPQNLSASRPQDRQFILSSKKLLLSDSGFYLCAWSVNGGGETQYFGPGTRLLVL.

The rearrangement joins TRBV11-2 to TRBJ1-2; TRBD1 is a possible D gene (5 bases). The CDR3 loop spans 15 amino acids. In germline, CDR1 is SGHAT, CDR2 FQNNGV. The ends were cut back, 2 bases at V and 8 bases at J, with 18 bases in the middle. The CDR3 sequence: CASSLSRDGSMGYTF. The DNA for the CDR3 is TGTGCCAGCAGCTTAAGCAGGGACGGTTCTATGGGCTACACCTTC.

The rearrangement uses TRBV2 and TRBJ2-2, with D possibly matching TRBD2 (6 bases). The CDR3 extends over 15 amino acids. Germline V gives CDR1 SNHLY, CDR2 FYNNEI. V was clipped by 3 bases and J by 0 bases, with 8 bases between them. This CDR3 is CASSDAGPNTGELFF. CDR3 DNA: TGTGCCAGCAGTGATGCGGGGCCGAACACCGGGGAGCTGTTTTTT.

Here the CDR3 reads CASSLDNSRAGELFF. For the CDR3, the DNA is TGTGCCAGCAGCTTGGATAATAGCAGGGCCGGGGAGCTGTTTTTT. The chain employs TRBV5-6 and TRBJ2-2, with D possibly TRBD1 on 5 matching bases. V shed 0 bases and J shed 6 bases, with 12 bases lying between them. The germline V gene encodes CDR1 SGHDT and CDR2 YYEEEE. The CDR3 contains 15 residues.

For this clone: A junction end diverges from the germline sequence, so it may reflect a read error. The V call is TRBV6-1, the J call TRBJ2-1; possible D gene TRBD1, 5 bases. Germline values: CDR1 MNHNS, CDR2 SASEGT. The CDR3 contains 13 residues. This CDR3 is CASREDSYNEQFF. CDR3 bases: TGTGCCAGCAGGGAAGACAGTTACAATGAGCAGTTCTTC.

The V call is TRBV9, the J call TRBJ2-3; D gene ambiguous. Trimming stripped 0 bases from V and 4 bases from J, with 3 bases between. This CDR3 is built from 12 residues. Germline CDR1 is SGDLS and CDR2 is YYNGEE. In nucleotides, the CDR3 is TGTGCCAGCAGCGTAGGTGCAGATACGCAGTATTTT. It codes for CASSVGADTQYF.

CDR3 coding DNA: TGTGCCATCAGTGAGTCGGTGGACAGGGCCAATGAGCAGTTCTTC. Encoded protein: CAISESVDRANEQFF. The chain combines TRBV10-3 with TRBJ2-1; TRBD1 agrees at 8 bases. Germline CDR1 is ENHRY and CDR2 is SYGVKD. CDR3 length equals 15 residues. V lost 0 bases and J lost 6; bases outside the gene matches: 4.